This T cell receptor beta chain came from a study of T cell responses to AZD1222 COVID-19 vaccine. Concerning this clone: Its cognate antigen is unknown.

Profiled with immunoSEQ multiplex PCR; TCRdb holds only in-frame clones, not every one. Of about 170,000 clones detected, around nine tenths appear once; the ten largest clones hold around 1%. General study findings and limits: Within unmutated variant regions lay the reported targets of nearly half of spike-specific TCRs. Among vaccine-associated CD4 TCRs, coverage spanned spike, with dominance at 160-218 and 743-854. Donors were chiefly white British, with a greater number of females, and clonal diversity was perhaps underestimated.

This sequence was found in an adult who received the AZD1222 COVID-19 vaccine. The sample here was peripheral blood, taken 28 days after the second AZD1222 dose.

CDR3 in amino acids: CASSEWGLNTGELFF. CDR3 nucleotide sequence: TGTGCCAGCAGTGAATGGGGTTTGAACACCGGGGAGCTGTTTTTT. The chain combines TRBV25-1 with TRBJ2-2; D is unclear. The CDR3 length is 15 residues. The germline gives CDR1 MGHDK, CDR2 SYGVNS. Trimming removed 1 base at V and 1 base at J, with 7 bases between.